The rows below give T cell receptor beta chains drawn from one sample of a study of a mutant IDH1 vaccine in newly diagnosed glioma. Generated by immunoSEQ multiplex PCR, the TCRdb table keeps only in-frame clones and is missing some. The table records tens of thousands of clones, approximately 88% of them present only once. Their antigens remain unidentified. The specimen comprised PBMCs, sampled from a glioma patient whose treatment included an IDH1 peptide vaccine. All receptors derive from a woman aged 45-65 years with glioma. CDR3s include the opening cysteine and the closing phenylalanine or tryptophan. Fields, in order: CDR3 protein, CDR3 DNA, V gene, J gene, D gene, clone size. D genes are given only for firm matches. Only part of the rows carry a size: once, few, many, or a class if the clone is expanded.

CDR3: CASSARDANQPQHF; DNA: TGTGCCAGCAGTGCCCGGGACGCCAATCAGCCCCAGCATTTT; V: TRBV28; J: TRBJ1-5; D: NA; size: once
CDR3: CASSHPGYTF; DNA: TGTGCCAGCAGCCATCCTGGCTACACCTTC; V: TRBV21-1; J: TRBJ1-2; D: NA; size: once
CDR3: CASSEQLTGELFF; DNA: TGCGCCAGCAGTGAGCAACTCACCGGGGAGCTGTTTTTT; V: TRBV10-1; J: TRBJ2-2; D: NA; size: NA
CDR3: CASMSLGGTNEKLFF; DNA: TGTGCCAGCATGTCCTTAGGGGGAACTAATGAAAAACTGTTTTTT; V: TRBV4-2; J: TRBJ1-4; D: NA; size: NA
CDR3: CASGGQGNYGYTF; DNA: TGTGCCAGCGGGGGACAGGGCAACTATGGCTACACCTTC; V: TRBV5-4; J: TRBJ1-2; D: TRBD1; size: NA
CDR3: CAWSVRSWGEQFF; DNA: TGTGCCTGGAGTGTACGGAGCTGGGGTGAGCAGTTCTTC; V: TRBV30; J: TRBJ2-1; D: NA; size: once
CDR3: CASSPVRGFNEKLFF; DNA: TGTGCCAGCTCACCAGTAAGGGGCTTCAATGAAAAACTGTTTTTT; V: TRBV18; J: TRBJ1-4; D: NA; size: few
CDR3: CSASGQNEQFF; DNA: TGCAGTGCCAGCGGACAAAATGAGCAGTTCTTC; V: TRBV20-1; J: TRBJ2-1; D: NA; size: NA
CDR3: CASTDSGTQETQYF; DNA: TGTGCCAGCACCGATAGCGGGACACAAGAGACCCAGTACTTC; V: TRBV6-5; J: TRBJ2-5; D: TRBD2; size: NA
CDR3: CAWSLGRSSGNTIYF; DNA: TGTGCCTGGAGTCTGGGGCGGTCCTCTGGAAACACCATATATTTT; V: TRBV30; J: TRBJ1-3; D: NA; size: NA
CDR3: CASSLRSGGAWEQFF; DNA: TGTGCCAGCAGCTTGAGAAGCGGGGGGGCCTGGGAGCAGTTCTTC; V: TRBV7-6; J: TRBJ2-1; D: TRBD2; size: NA
CDR3: CASTQDTEAFF; DNA: TGTGCCAGCACCCAGGACACTGAAGCTTTCTTT; V: TRBV2; J: TRBJ1-1; D: NA; size: few
CDR3: CASSLENYGYTF; DNA: TGCGCCAGCAGCTTGGAAAACTATGGCTACACCTTC; V: TRBV5-1; J: TRBJ1-2; D: NA; size: NA
CDR3: CASSVTGLNTEAFF; DNA: TGTGCCAGCAGTGTTACGGGGTTGAACACTGAAGCTTTCTTT; V: TRBV2; J: TRBJ1-1; D: NA; size: medium-sized
CDR3: CASSQDPLSEKLFF; DNA: TGCGCCAGCAGCCAGGACCCCCTGAGCGAAAAACTGTTTTTT; V: TRBV5-1; J: TRBJ1-4; D: NA; size: NA
CDR3: CASSSSGAGEKLFF; DNA: TGTGCCAGCAGTTCGTCAGGGGCGGGTGAAAAACTGTTTTTT; V: TRBV25-1; J: TRBJ1-4; D: NA; size: NA
CDR3: CASSLGTDSGNTIYF; DNA: TGCGCCAGCAGCTTGGGGACAGACTCTGGAAACACCATATATTTT; V: TRBV5-1; J: TRBJ1-3; D: NA; size: once
CDR3: CASSLGQGGTYEQYF; DNA: TGTGCCAGCAGTTTAGGACAGGGGGGCACCTACGAGCAGTACTTC; V: TRBV27; J: TRBJ2-7; D: TRBD1; size: NA
CDR3: CASSQFSQNIQYF; DNA: TGTGCCAGCAGCCAATTTTCCCAAAACATTCAGTACTTC; V: TRBV4-2; J: TRBJ2-4; D: NA; size: NA
CDR3: CASSLSGGVVDYEQYF; DNA: TGTGCCAGCAGTTTATCGGGCGGGGTGGTGGACTACGAGCAGTACTTC; V: TRBV27; J: TRBJ2-7; D: NA; size: NA
CDR3: CASTSRGIAEAFF; DNA: TGCGCCAGCACCTCTAGAGGCATCGCTGAAGCTTTCTTT; V: TRBV5-1; J: TRBJ1-1; D: NA; size: NA
CDR3: CASRLGELRRGSETQYF; DNA: TGCGCCAGCAGGTTGGGCGAATTAAGAAGGGGATCTGAGACCCAGTACTTC; V: TRBV5-1; J: TRBJ2-5; D: NA; size: NA
CDR3: CASSLAPGESTEAFF; DNA: TGCGCCAGCAGCTTGGCCCCAGGGGAAAGCACTGAAGCTTTCTTT; V: TRBV5-1; J: TRBJ1-1; D: NA; size: NA
CDR3: CASSIGLRGRTVEAFF; DNA: TGTGCCAGTAGTATCGGTCTTCGGGGACGGACGGTTGAAGCTTTCTTT; V: TRBV19; J: TRBJ1-1; D: NA; size: NA
CDR3: CASSIAAANYGYTF; DNA: TGTGCCAGTAGTATCGCCGCAGCTAACTATGGCTACACCTTC; V: TRBV19; J: TRBJ1-2; D: NA; size: NA
CDR3: CATSSPWQGEKLFF; DNA: TGTGCCACCAGCAGCCCGTGGCAAGGCGAAAAACTGTTTTTT; V: TRBV15; J: TRBJ1-4; D: NA; size: NA
CDR3: CASKETASTDTQYF; DNA: TGTGCCAGTAAGGAGACAGCCAGCACAGATACGCAGTATTTT; V: TRBV19; J: TRBJ2-3; D: NA; size: NA
CDR3: CASSMSAANTGELFF; DNA: TGTGCCAGTAGTATGTCGGCAGCGAACACCGGGGAGCTGTTTTTT; V: TRBV19; J: TRBJ2-2; D: NA; size: NA
CDR3: CASLQGMNTEAFF; DNA: TGTGCCAGTCTACAGGGGATGAACACTGAAGCTTTCTTT; V: TRBV19; J: TRBJ1-1; D: TRBD1; size: NA
CDR3: CASSLAGPHTEAFF; DNA: TGCGCCAGCAGCTTGGCAGGGCCCCACACTGAAGCTTTCTTT; V: TRBV5-1; J: TRBJ1-1; D: NA; size: once
CDR3: CASSPPAGYEQYF; DNA: TGTGCCAGCAGCCCCCCTGCGGGATACGAGCAGTACTTC; V: TRBV9; J: TRBJ2-7; D: NA; size: NA
CDR3: CASSPRARTSSSDTQYF; DNA: TGTGCCAGCAGCCCTCGAGCCCGGACTAGCTCCTCCGATACGCAGTATTTT; V: TRBV4-2; J: TRBJ2-3; D: TRBD2; size: NA
CDR3: CASSLVGGSKNEQFF; DNA: TGTGCCAGCAGCTTAGTCGGGGGGAGTAAAAATGAGCAGTTCTTC; V: TRBV11-1; J: TRBJ2-1; D: TRBD2; size: NA
CDR3: CASRQGLYGYTF; DNA: TGTGCCAGCAGGCAGGGGCTCTATGGCTACACCTTC; V: TRBV6-1; J: TRBJ1-2; D: NA; size: NA
CDR3: CARSLTGSPYEQYF; DNA: TGTGCCAGAAGCTTGACAGGGTCTCCCTACGAGCAGTACTTC; V: TRBV5-3; J: TRBJ2-7; D: NA; size: NA
CDR3: CASSTSSGGGIRTDTQYF; DNA: TGCGCCAGCAGCACTTCTAGCGGGGGGGGTATAAGGACAGATACGCAGTATTTT; V: TRBV5-1; J: TRBJ2-3; D: TRBD2; size: NA
CDR3: CASGGSYNSPLHF; DNA: TGTGCCAGCGGGGGCTCCTATAATTCACCCCTCCACTTT; V: TRBV2; J: TRBJ1-6; D: NA; size: NA
CDR3: CAIRGQGPRAEAFF; DNA: TGTGCCATCAGGGGGCAGGGGCCCCGGGCTGAAGCTTTCTTT; V: TRBV10-3; J: TRBJ1-1; D: NA; size: NA
CDR3: CASSPHFSRHYEQYF; DNA: TGTGCCAGCAGCCCCCACTTCTCCCGACACTACGAGCAGTACTTC; V: TRBV7-2; J: TRBJ2-7; D: NA; size: NA